These 3 T cell receptor beta chains were sequenced from one sample in a study of blood T cells in healthy people across ages. Combining a sample-barcoded 5' primer with a J-beta primer mix, a second PCR ran for 7 to 11 cycles. Using its own MiXCR run on the 5' RACE reads, TCRdb lists one record per CDR3 protein. The sample consists of 720,000 or so distinct CDR3 sequences, 40% to 45% of them appearing once. The sample comprised blood. The receptors originated from a man at least 80 years old in good health.

The chain joins TRBV7-2 to TRBJ2-2; D is unclear. The CDR3 is 15 residues long. V was trimmed by 1 base and J by 6 bases, leaving 12 bases between them. The germline gives CDR1 SGHTA, CDR2 FQGNSA. This chain's CDR3 is CASSLVGVAAGELFF. The DNA of the CDR3 is TGTGCCAGCAGCTTAGTGGGCGTCGCGGCCGGGGAGCTGTTTTTT.

This clonotype came up a few times. The CDR3 region is CASSSDGGSTDTQYF. Written as DNA, the CDR3 is TGCGCCAGCAGCTCGGACGGCGGGAGTACAGATACGCAGTATTTT. The gene calls are TRBV10-2 and TRBJ2-3, with 7 bases aligning to TRBD2. V dropped 6 bases and J dropped 3; count of bases not matched to a gene: 9. Germline V lookup: CDR1 WSHSY, CDR2 SAAADI. The CDR3 totals 15 residues.

V and J are TRBV19 and TRBJ2-1; D is tentatively TRBD1 or TRBD2 (5 bases each). Per the germline V gene, CDR1 is LNHDA and CDR2 is SQIVND (reference sequence). The CDR3 extends over 13 amino acids. The V end lost 8 bases, the J end lost 10 bases, and 18 bases lay between the germline ends. The CDR3 reads CASSEGPSYEQFF. DNA for the CDR3: TGTGCCAGTTCAGAGGGGCCATCCTACGAGCAGTTCTTC.